Sequencing of this TCR beta chain was carried out in a study of immune cell composition in non-small cell lung cancer. The wider study: Most cases were lung adenocarcinoma or squamous cell carcinoma. Study-wide results and caveats: Squamous carcinomas (around 80%) more often had tumour-associated clones >0.5% than adenocarcinomas (33%).

Clones were sequenced by immunoSEQ multiplex PCR, and TCRdb holds only the in-frame ones, with some missing. The sample records thousands of clones, nearly 75% being singletons. About this clone itself: The antigen remains unidentified.

This CDR3 region has 15 residues. The V and J ends lost 2 bases and 1 base, in that order; junction bases with no gene match: 4. Germline CDR1 MNHNY, CDR2 SVGAGI (reference sequence). This TCR came from a human donor with non-small cell lung cancer. Sequencing was performed on lung tumor tissue. The genes are TRBV6-6 and TRBJ1-1, with TRBD1 identical over 7 bases. CDR3 DNA: TGTGCCAGCAGTTACACAGGGGCCGGGAACACTGAAGCTTTCTTT. Its protein product is CASSYTGAGNTEAFF.